The rows below give T cell receptor beta chains drawn from one sample of a study of blood T cell repertoires in COVID-19. TCRdb's copy holds only in-frame clones and misses some; the assay was immunoSEQ multiplex PCR. In the table there are roughly 200,000 clones, 89% of which are singletons. Sample: PBMCs or T cells enriched from blood (not recorded which). The origin of the receptors is a woman in her forties with acute COVID-19. CDR3s include the opening cysteine and the closing phenylalanine or tryptophan. The D gene is left open where the match is weak. Not every row has a clone size; where given, it reads once, few, many or a size class.

D: NA; V: TRBV6-2/TRBV6-3; size: NA; J: TRBJ2-7; CDR3: CASSYGRVVYEQYF; DNA: TGTGCCAGCAGTTACGGGCGGGTCGTCTACGAGCAGTACTTC
D: TRBD2; V: TRBV6-1; size: NA; J: TRBJ2-7; CDR3: CASSEARAGSYEQYF; DNA: TGTGCCAGCAGTGAAGCGCGAGCGGGATCCTACGAGCAGTACTTC
D: NA; V: TRBV6-5; size: NA; J: TRBJ1-6; CDR3: CASSYGPGGRSPLHF; DNA: TGTGCCAGCAGTTACGGCCCCGGGGGTCGTTCACCCCTCCACTTT
D: NA; V: TRBV4-1; size: NA; J: TRBJ1-4; CDR3: CASSQDHGDLEKLFF; DNA: TGCGCCAGCAGCCAAGATCATGGGGACTTGGAAAAACTGTTTTTT
D: TRBD2; V: TRBV2; size: NA; J: TRBJ2-3; CDR3: CASREVAGLAGVKITDTQYF; DNA: TGTGCCAGCAGAGAGGTGGCTGGACTAGCGGGGGTGAAGATCACAGATACGCAGTATTTT
D: NA; V: TRBV30; size: NA; J: TRBJ1-2; CDR3: CAWSVSTNYGYTF; DNA: TGTGCCTGGAGTGTTAGTACTAACTATGGCTACACCTTC
D: NA; V: TRBV15; size: NA; J: TRBJ2-7; CDR3: CATSRGWPNVDWISYEQYF; DNA: TGTGCCACCAGCAGAGGGTGGCCTAACGTGGACTGGATCTCCTACGAGCAGTACTTC
D: NA; V: TRBV4-3; size: NA; J: TRBJ1-1; CDR3: CASSQVYRWTEAFF; DNA: TGCGCCAGCAGCCAAGTTTACAGATGGACTGAAGCTTTCTTT
D: TRBD1; V: TRBV19; size: NA; J: TRBJ2-7; CDR3: CASSPGTGGNHEQYF; DNA: TGTGCCAGTAGTCCAGGGACAGGGGGCAACCACGAGCAGTACTTC
D: TRBD1; V: TRBV19; size: NA; J: TRBJ2-7; CDR3: CASSMVGTGDEQYF; DNA: TGTGCCAGTAGTATGGTAGGGACAGGGGACGAGCAGTACTTC
D: NA; V: TRBV7-9; size: NA; J: TRBJ1-2; CDR3: CASSYSANYGYTF; DNA: TGTGCCAGCAGCTACTCCGCTAACTATGGCTACACCTTC
D: TRBD1; V: TRBV27; size: NA; J: TRBJ1-2; CDR3: CASRPSGGFGYGYTF; DNA: TGTGCCAGCAGACCTTCAGGGGGCTTTGGGTATGGCTACACCTTC
D: NA; V: TRBV29-1; size: NA; J: TRBJ1-1; CDR3: CSARKGERTEAFF; DNA: TGCAGCGCCAGAAAGGGGGAAAGGACTGAAGCTTTCTTT
D: TRBD2; V: TRBV2; size: NA; J: TRBJ2-3; CDR3: CASSGRLATTDTQYF; DNA: TGTGCCAGCAGTGGACGACTAGCGACTACAGATACGCAGTATTTT
D: NA; V: TRBV20-1; size: few; J: TRBJ1-1; CDR3: CSATEGGDTEAFF; DNA: TGCAGTGCTACTGAGGGAGGGGACACTGAAGCTTTCTTT
D: TRBD1; V: TRBV6-5; size: NA; J: TRBJ2-5; CDR3: CASTGTGGGETQYF; DNA: TGTGCCAGCACTGGGACAGGGGGCGGTGAGACCCAGTACTTC
D: TRBD2; V: TRBV11-2; size: NA; J: TRBJ2-2; CDR3: CASSLDHRLAGGVTGELFF; DNA: TGTGCCAGCAGCTTAGATCATAGACTAGCGGGAGGGGTCACCGGGGAGCTGTTTTTT
D: NA; V: TRBV7-2; size: once; J: TRBJ2-7; CDR3: CASSHKTGYEQYF; DNA: TGTGCCAGCAGCCACAAGACAGGCTACGAGCAGTACTTC
D: TRBD1; V: TRBV4-3; size: NA; J: TRBJ2-7; CDR3: CASSHQQQGNEQYF; DNA: TGCGCCAGCAGCCACCAACAACAGGGGAACGAGCAGTACTTC
D: NA; V: TRBV5-1; size: once; J: TRBJ1-6; CDR3: CASSPTGDNSPLHF; DNA: TGCGCCAGCAGCCCGACAGGAGATAATTCACCCCTCCACTTT
D: TRBD1; V: TRBV19; size: NA; J: TRBJ1-1; CDR3: CASSKRTGGMNTEAFF; DNA: TGTGCCAGTAGTAAAAGGACAGGGGGAATGAACACTGAAGCTTTCTTT
D: TRBD2; V: TRBV2; size: NA; J: TRBJ2-7; CDR3: CASSPLSSGRAGSEQYF; DNA: TGTGCCAGCAGCCCTCTTTCTAGCGGGAGGGCCGGGAGCGAGCAGTACTTC
D: NA; V: TRBV7-8; size: NA; J: TRBJ2-5; CDR3: CASSLVPRGSWETQYF; DNA: TGTGCCAGCAGCTTAGTCCCGAGGGGGAGTTGGGAGACCCAGTACTTC
D: TRBD2; V: TRBV24-1; size: NA; J: TRBJ2-5; CDR3: CATSDSPGGQGTETQYF; DNA: TGTGCCACCAGTGATTCGCCGGGGGGGCAGGGAACAGAGACCCAGTACTTC
D: NA; V: TRBV30; size: NA; J: TRBJ1-2; CDR3: CAWSVSLSYGYTF; DNA: TGTGCCTGGAGTGTCTCACTCTCCTATGGCTACACCTTC
D: TRBD1; V: TRBV6-5; size: NA; J: TRBJ2-7; CDR3: CASSSDRGHLLHEQYF; DNA: TGTGCCAGCAGTTCAGACAGGGGACACCTTCTGCACGAGCAGTACTTC
D: NA; V: TRBV4-1; size: NA; J: TRBJ2-5; CDR3: CASSQEGRNEETQYF; DNA: TGCGCCAGCAGCCAAGAGGGCAGGAACGAAGAGACCCAGTACTTC
D: TRBD1; V: TRBV7-9; size: once; J: TRBJ2-1; CDR3: CASSLQGTAKLYNEQFF; DNA: TGTGCCAGCAGCTTACAAGGGACAGCCAAACTATACAATGAGCAGTTCTTC
D: TRBD2; V: TRBV2; size: few; J: TRBJ2-1; CDR3: CASSKTGLAGANEQFF; DNA: TGTGCCAGCAGTAAAACAGGACTAGCGGGGGCAAATGAGCAGTTCTTC
D: TRBD2; V: TRBV3-1/TRBV3-2; size: once; J: TRBJ2-5; CDR3: CASSPPGLAGVGETQYF; DNA: TGTGCCAGCAGCCCACCGGGACTAGCGGGAGTAGGGGAGACCCAGTACTTC
D: TRBD2; V: TRBV11-2; size: few; J: TRBJ2-1; CDR3: CASSLLSLAEYNEQFF; DNA: TGTGCCAGCAGCTTACTCAGCCTAGCGGAATACAATGAGCAGTTCTTC
D: TRBD1; V: TRBV11-2; size: NA; J: TRBJ1-3; CDR3: CASSQGQGAIGNTIYF; DNA: TGTGCCAGCAGCCAGGGACAGGGGGCAATTGGAAACACCATATATTTT
D: TRBD1; V: TRBV5-1; size: NA; J: TRBJ1-1; CDR3: CASSLHGTGVDTEAFF; DNA: TGCGCCAGCAGCTTGCACGGGACAGGGGTTGACACTGAAGCTTTCTTT
D: NA; V: TRBV6-4; size: NA; J: TRBJ1-6; CDR3: CASSDSIIVEWRLESPLHF; DNA: TGTGCCAGCAGTGACTCTATAATCGTGGAGTGGAGGTTAGAGTCACCCCTCCACTTT
D: TRBD1; V: TRBV7-3; size: once; J: TRBJ2-2; CDR3: CASSLTGQTNTGELFF; DNA: TGTGCCAGCAGCTTAACGGGACAGACAAACACCGGGGAGCTGTTTTTT
D: NA; V: TRBV3-1/TRBV3-2; size: NA; J: TRBJ1-2; CDR3: CASSQEGAGKGGYTF; DNA: TGTGCCAGCAGCCAAGAAGGGGCAGGGAAGGGTGGCTACACCTTC
D: NA; V: TRBV27; size: NA; J: TRBJ1-2; CDR3: CASSLFPTQGKNGYTF; DNA: TGTGCCAGCAGTCTTTTCCCGACCCAGGGGAAGAATGGCTACACCTTC
D: NA; V: TRBV15; size: NA; J: TRBJ2-5; CDR3: CATSDGLREETQYF; DNA: TGTGCCACCAGCGACGGGCTCAGGGAAGAGACCCAGTACTTC
D: NA; V: TRBV10-3; size: NA; J: TRBJ1-1; CDR3: CAISESGTGEAEAFF; DNA: TGTGCCATCAGTGAGTCCGGGACGGGGGAAGCTGAAGCTTTCTTT
D: NA; V: TRBV15; size: NA; J: TRBJ1-3; CDR3: CATSRDFASSGNTIYF; DNA: TGTGCCACCAGCAGAGATTTCGCGAGCTCTGGAAACACCATATATTTT
D: NA; V: TRBV4-1; size: NA; J: TRBJ2-3; CDR3: CASSPENRVSDTQYF; DNA: TGCGCCAGCAGCCCCGAGAACAGGGTATCAGATACGCAGTATTTT
D: TRBD1; V: TRBV27; size: NA; J: TRBJ2-7; CDR3: CASSTGQGPYEQYF; DNA: TGTGCCAGCAGTACGGGACAGGGACCCTACGAGCAGTACTTC
D: NA; V: TRBV29-1; size: NA; J: TRBJ2-3; CDR3: CSVEERASTGTDTQYF; DNA: TGCAGCGTTGAAGAGCGGGCGTCTACGGGCACAGATACGCAGTATTTT
D: NA; V: TRBV7-8; size: NA; J: TRBJ2-7; CDR3: CASSHGGAGASEQYF; DNA: TGTGCCAGCAGCCACGGCGGAGCAGGGGCGTCCGAGCAGTACTTC
D: TRBD1; V: TRBV13; size: few; J: TRBJ1-1; CDR3: CASSRTGGIVAFF; DNA: TGTGCCAGCAGCAGGACAGGGGGCATCGTAGCTTTCTTT
D: NA; V: TRBV4-1; size: NA; J: TRBJ1-5; CDR3: CASSQDWGDQPQHF; DNA: TGCGCCAGCAGCCAAGACTGGGGAGATCAGCCCCAGCATTTT
D: NA; V: TRBV5-1; size: NA; J: TRBJ1-1; CDR3: CASSRIGTGGAKTEAFF; DNA: TGCGCCAGCAGCCGCATCGGGACGGGAGGGGCGAAGACTGAAGCTTTCTTT